This T cell receptor (beta chain) was observed in a study of long-term antiretroviral therapy in people with HIV. From germline, CDR1 is SGHDT and CDR2 YYEEEE. Unmatched junction bases numbered 11, after V lost 4 bases and J lost 11 bases. The CDR3 length is 14 residues. Each HIV participant was treated in the United States. At the survey level, the v3.0 immunoSEQ assay was run. This table comes from immunoSEQ multiplex PCR, and its TCRdb copy is limited to in-frame clones, with some not included. The table lists 20,000 to 25,000 clones, about four fifths of them singletons. The sequenced sample was unsorted PBMCs, obtained 1.5 years after starting antiretroviral therapy. The chain joins TRBV5-6 to TRBJ1-4; 7 bases are shared with TRBD1. The sequence was obtained from a man younger than 45 with HIV. The CDR3 reads CASSLQQGTGKLFF. The CDR3 DNA is TGTGCCAGCAGCCTCCAACAGGGGACGGGGAAACTGTTTTTT.